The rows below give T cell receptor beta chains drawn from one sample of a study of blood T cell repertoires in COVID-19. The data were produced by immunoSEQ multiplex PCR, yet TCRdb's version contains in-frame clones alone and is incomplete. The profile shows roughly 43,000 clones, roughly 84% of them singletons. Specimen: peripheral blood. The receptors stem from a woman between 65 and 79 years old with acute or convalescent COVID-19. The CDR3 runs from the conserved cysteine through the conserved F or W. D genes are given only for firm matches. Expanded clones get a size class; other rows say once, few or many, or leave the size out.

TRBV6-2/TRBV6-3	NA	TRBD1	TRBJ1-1	CASSYPTGIYTEAFF	TGTGCCAGCAGTTATCCGACAGGGATTTACACTGAAGCTTTCTTT
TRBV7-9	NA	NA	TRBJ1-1	CASSLLDRFTEAFF	TGTGCCAGCAGCTTATTAGACAGGTTTACTGAAGCTTTCTTT
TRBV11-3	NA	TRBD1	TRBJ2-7	CASSFPRTGGTYEQYF	TGTGCCAGCAGCTTCCCCCGGACAGGGGGCACCTACGAGCAGTACTTC
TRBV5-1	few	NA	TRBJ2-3	CASTSGGRFTDTQYF	TGCGCCAGCACGTCCGGCGGGCGGTTCACAGATACGCAGTATTTT
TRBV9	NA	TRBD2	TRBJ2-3	CASSVESFTYSGSTDTQYF	TGTGCCAGCAGCGTAGAGTCCTTCACATATAGCGGGAGCACAGATACGCAGTATTTT
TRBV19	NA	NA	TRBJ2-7	CASSMRNQYEQYF	TGTGCCAGTAGTATGAGGAACCAGTACGAGCAGTACTTC
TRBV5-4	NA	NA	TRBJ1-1	CASSLVPGTEAFF	TGTGCCAGCAGCTTGGTCCCAGGGACTGAAGCTTTCTTT
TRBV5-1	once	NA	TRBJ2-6	CASTLLASGANVLTF	TGCGCCAGCACCTTGTTAGCCTCTGGGGCCAACGTCCTGACTTTC
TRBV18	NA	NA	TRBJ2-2	CASSPPGVTGELFF	TGTGCCAGCTCACCACCAGGGGTCACCGGGGAGCTGTTTTTT
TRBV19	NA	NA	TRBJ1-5	CASKRGGSNQPQHF	TGTGCCAGTAAAAGGGGCGGTAGCAATCAGCCCCAGCATTTT
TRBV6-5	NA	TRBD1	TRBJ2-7	CASSSGQAFGEQYF	TGTGCCAGCAGTTCGGGACAGGCGTTCGGCGAGCAGTACTTC
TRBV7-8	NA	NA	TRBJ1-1	CASSSQGNTEAFF	TGTGCCAGCAGTTCTCAGGGGAACACTGAAGCTTTCTTT
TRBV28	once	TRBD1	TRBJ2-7	CASSPRTGAYEQYF	TGTGCCAGCAGTCCCCGGACAGGCGCCTACGAGCAGTACTTC
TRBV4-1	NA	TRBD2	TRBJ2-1	CASSQGLADFSYNEQFF	TGCGCCAGCAGCCAAGGCCTAGCGGACTTTTCCTACAATGAGCAGTTCTTC
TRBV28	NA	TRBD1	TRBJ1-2	CASSTTGGGYGYTF	TGTGCCAGCAGTACTACAGGGGGCGGATATGGCTACACCTTC
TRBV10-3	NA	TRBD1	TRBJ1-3	CATGNRGQGNTIYF	TGTGCCACCGGCAACAGGGGGCAAGGAAACACCATATATTTT
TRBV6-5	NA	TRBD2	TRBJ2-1	CASSYKGAGVNEQFF	TGTGCCAGCAGTTACAAGGGAGCGGGAGTAAATGAGCAGTTCTTC
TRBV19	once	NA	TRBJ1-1	CASNRVGVNPNTEAFF	TGTGCCAGTAACAGGGTAGGGGTAAACCCTAACACTGAAGCTTTCTTT
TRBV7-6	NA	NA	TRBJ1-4	CASSLGTGNEKLFF	TGTGCCAGCAGCTTGGGAACAGGGAATGAAAAACTGTTTTTT
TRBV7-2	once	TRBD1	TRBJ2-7	CASSLDNRGREQYF	TGTGCCAGCAGCTTAGATAACAGGGGGCGCGAGCAGTACTTC
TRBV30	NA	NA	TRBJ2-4	CAWDRTKGNIQYF	TGTGCCTGGGATAGAACGAAGGGGAACATTCAGTACTTC
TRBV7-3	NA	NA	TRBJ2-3	CASRTGASTDTQYF	TGTGCCAGCAGGACAGGAGCTAGCACAGATACGCAGTATTTT
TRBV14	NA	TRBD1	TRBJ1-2	CASSLGQAFYGYTF	TGTGCCAGCAGCCTAGGACAGGCATTCTATGGCTACACCTTC
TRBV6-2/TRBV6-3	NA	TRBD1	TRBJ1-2	CASSYSGGRGPYGYTF	TGTGCCAGCAGTTACTCGGGGGGCAGGGGGCCGTATGGCTACACCTTC
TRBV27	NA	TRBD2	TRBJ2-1	CASSLYGRVLIDEQFF	TGTGCCAGCAGTTTATACGGGAGGGTATTGATCGATGAGCAGTTCTTC
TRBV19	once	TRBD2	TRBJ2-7	CASSSRSSGSSYEQYF	TGTGCCAGTAGTTCCCGGAGTAGCGGGAGCTCCTACGAGCAGTACTTC
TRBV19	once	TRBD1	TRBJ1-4	CASRNRDRDAEKLFF	TGTGCCAGTAGGAACCGTGACAGGGACGCTGAAAAACTGTTTTTT
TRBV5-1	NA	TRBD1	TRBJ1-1	CASSLRTGLTEAFF	TGCGCCAGCAGCTTGAGGACAGGGTTGACTGAAGCTTTCTTT
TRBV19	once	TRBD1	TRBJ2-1	CASRAYRGSIYNEQFF	TGTGCCAGTAGAGCATACAGGGGATCAATATACAATGAGCAGTTCTTC
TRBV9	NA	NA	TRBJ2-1	CASSVGRVSYNEQFF	TGTGCCAGCAGCGTAGGCAGGGTGTCCTACAATGAGCAGTTCTTC
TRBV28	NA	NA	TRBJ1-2	CASSSIGGGRESYGYTF	TGTGCCAGCAGTTCTATCGGGGGGGGCAGGGAGAGCTATGGCTACACCTTC
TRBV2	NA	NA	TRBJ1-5	CASSEGSYSNQPQHF	TGTGCCAGCAGTGAGGGCAGCTATAGCAATCAGCCCCAGCATTTT
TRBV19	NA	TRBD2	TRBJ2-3	CASSIAGPLAGGPKDTQYF	TGTGCCAGTAGTATTGCAGGGCCACTAGCGGGAGGGCCTAAAGATACGCAGTATTTT
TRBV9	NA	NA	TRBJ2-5	CASSAEEGRGSIDQETQYF	TGTGCCAGCAGCGCAGAGGAAGGCAGGGGTAGCATCGACCAAGAGACCCAGTACTTC
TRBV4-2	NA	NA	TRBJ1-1	CASSQGLLATEAFF	TGTGCCAGCAGCCAAGGTTTGTTGGCCACTGAAGCTTTCTTT
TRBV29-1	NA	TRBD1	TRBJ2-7	CSVTTGGIYEQYF	TGCAGCGTGACCACAGGGGGGATCTACGAGCAGTACTTC
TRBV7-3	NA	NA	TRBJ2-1	CASNPDSGSYNEQFF	TGTGCCAGCAACCCCGATAGCGGCTCCTACAATGAGCAGTTCTTC